This passage covers 29 T cell receptor beta chains from one sample sequenced in a study of T cells in Graves' hyperthyroidism and ophthalmopathy. It was RNA transcripts that yielded the amplified TCR beta CDR3 regions. First-round RT-PCR of the TCR CDR3 relied on the HTBI primer set. MiXCR was run by TCRdb on the multiplex PCR reads, yielding one entry per CDR3 protein. The data hold some 440,000 distinct CDR3 sequences, with about a sixth observed a single time. The sequencing input was blood. Receptors originate from a woman younger than 30 with Graves' hyperthyroidism.

The sample holds many counts of this clonotype. The V and J genes are TRBV11-2 and TRBJ2-1, with a weak D call TRBD2 (6 bases). Germline assignment: CDR1 SGHAT and CDR2 FQNNGV. The CDR3 is 13 amino acids. Trimming left V 2 bases short and J 9 bases short, with 11 bases between. The CDR3 is CASSLLGGGEQFF. Written as DNA, the CDR3 is TGTGCCAGCAGCTTACTTGGGGGAGGTGAGCAGTTCTTC. The full variable domain, completed using reference TRBV11-2 and TRBJ2-1, is EAGVAQSPRYKIIEKRQSVAFWCNPISGHATLYWYQQILGQGPKLLIQFQNNGVVDDSQLPKDRFSAERLKGVDSTLKIQPAKLEDSAVYLCASSLLGGGEQFFGPGTRLTVL.

There are many counts of this clonotype. The genes are TRBV29-1 and TRBJ2-7, with 7 bases that match TRBD2. V gave up 3 bases and J gave up 2 bases; unmatched junction bases: 10. The germline gives CDR1 SQVTM, CDR2 ANQGSEA. CDR3 length: 15 residues. CDR3 amino acids: CSVEATGGTTYEQYF. The CDR3 region has the DNA TGCAGCGTTGAGGCTACGGGGGGAACCACCTACGAGCAGTACTTC.

This clonotype was picked up many times. This sequence joins TRBV29-1 and TRBJ1-2; the D is unclear. Germline V gene sequence: CDR1 SQVTM, CDR2 ANQGSEA. V dropped 7 bases and J dropped 4 bases, with 22 bases sitting between them. The CDR3 consists of 15 residues. DNA of the CDR3: TGCAGCGCCCTGAAGCTGGGGTCAAACCTCTATGGCTACACCTTC. Its protein product is CSALKLGSNLYGYTF.

This clonotype was observed a handful of times. The gene calls are TRBV11-2 and TRBJ2-5; 16 nucleotides line up with TRBD2. The V gene's germline CDR1 is SGHAT and CDR2 FQNNGV. With V trimmed by 0 bases and J by 4 bases, 11 bases remained unmatched. This CDR3 is built from 20 residues. This CDR3 reads CASSLDRPGLAGGAPETQYF. DNA of the CDR3: TGTGCCAGCAGCTTAGATCGTCCGGGACTAGCGGGGGGGGCCCCAGAGACCCAGTACTTC. The whole variable domain, filled in from reference TRBV11-2 and TRBJ2-5, reads EAGVAQSPRYKIIEKRQSVAFWCNPISGHATLYWYQQILGQGPKLLIQFQNNGVVDDSQLPKDRFSAERLKGVDSTLKIQPAKLEDSAVYLCASSLDRPGLAGGAPETQYFGPGTRLLVL.

Many counts were recorded for this clonotype. The chain employs TRBV6-1 and TRBJ2-1; a possible D gene is TRBD2 (7 bases). Germline V gene sequence: CDR1 MNHNS, CDR2 SASEGT. The CDR3 sequence is 16 residues long. V was pared by 6 bases and J by 0 bases, with 15 bases between. The CDR3 loop reads CASRTGGPSSYNEQFF. CDR3 in DNA: TGTGCCAGCAGGACCGGGGGGCCGAGCTCCTACAATGAGCAGTTCTTC.

This clonotype was seen at least ten times. The genes are TRBV11-2 and TRBJ2-3, with D perhaps TRBD1 or TRBD2 (5 bases each). V lost 3 bases and J 5 bases, leaving 18 bases between the germline ends. The germline gives CDR1 SGHAT, CDR2 FQNNGV. There are 16 residues in the CDR3. The CDR3 sequence: CASSLPPGRLEDTQYF. CDR3 bases: TGTGCCAGCAGCTTGCCCCCGGGACGGCTGGAAGATACGCAGTATTTT.

This clonotype has at least ten counts. The chain links TRBV7-2 to TRBJ2-5; the match to TRBD1 covers 7 bases. The germline CDR1 and CDR2 sequences are SGHTA and FQGNSA. The CDR3 contains 16 residues. With 3 bases clipped from V and 5 bases from J, the junction kept 12 bases outside the gene matches. The DNA for the CDR3 is TGTGCCAGCAGCTTGAGTGTAAGGGGGCGCCGGGAGACCCAGTACTTC. It yields the protein CASSLSVRGRRETQYF.

The sample holds many counts of this clonotype. V is TRBV6-2 or TRBV6-3 and J is TRBJ1-6, with 8 nucleotides matching TRBD1. The J segment lost 3 bases and the V segment lost 7 bases, leaving 5 bases of the junction unmatched. Germline V gene data show CDR1 as MNHEY and CDR2 as SVGEGT. The CDR3 is 15 residues long. CDR3 residues: CASTPGQGYNSPLHF. For the CDR3, the DNA is TGTGCCAGCACCCCAGGACAGGGCTATAATTCACCCCTCCACTTT.

The chain combines TRBV19 with TRBJ2-7, with D perhaps given as TRBD1 or TRBD2 (5 bases each). The length of the CDR3 is 13 residues. Trimming took 3 bases from V and 6 from J, leaving 12 bases between them. Germline-derived CDR1 and CDR2 are LNHDA and SQIVND (reference sequence). The CDR3 sequence is CASSMRGVGEQYF. The CDR3 nucleotides read TGTGCCAGTAGTATGAGAGGGGTCGGCGAGCAGTACTTC.

This chain connects TRBV15 to TRBJ1-2; unclear D gene. This CDR3 contains 14 residues. The V gene's germline CDR1 is LNHNV and CDR2 YYDKDF (reference sequence). Trimming pared 7 bases from V and 8 bases from J, leaving 20 bases between. The CDR3 protein is CATTWTHAPTGYTF. The CDR3 bases are TGTGCCACCACCTGGACCCACGCTCCGACGGGCTACACCTTC.

This clonotype has at least ten counts. The J gene is TRBJ1-1, the V gene TRBV5-1; D possibly corresponds to TRBD1 (6 bases). The V and J ends lost 0 bases and 3 bases respectively, with 27 bases between them. Per the germline V gene, CDR1 is SGHRS and CDR2 is YFSETQ. CDR3 length equals 20 residues. The CDR3 DNA follows: TGCGCCAGCAGCTTGGCCCCTTTCGACAGGTCCCCAGGTGGGGACACTGAAGCTTTCTTT. Its protein product is CASSLAPFDRSPGGDTEAFF.

This clonotype was seen ten or more times. This chain uses TRBV29-1 with TRBJ2-1; 10 positions match TRBD1. Germline trimming cut 5 bases from V and 10 bases from J; bases unmatched to any gene: 11. Germline V gene lookup returns CDR1 SQVTM and CDR2 ANQGSEA. This CDR3 is 14 amino acids long. The CDR3 DNA reads as TGCAGCGTTCATACCGGGACAGGGGCCCGGGAGCAGTTCTTC. Translation: CSVHTGTGAREQFF.

This chain links TRBV20-1 with TRBJ1-1, with TRBD1 as a possible D gene (6 bases). Germline CDR1 reads DFQATT; CDR2 reads SNEGSKA (reference sequence). The CDR3 spans 13 residues. V lost 0 bases and J lost 5, with 10 bases in between. CDR3 sequence reads: CSAREGGQTEAFF. CDR3 nucleotides: TGCAGTGCTAGAGAAGGGGGGCAGACTGAAGCTTTCTTT.

This clonotype showed up many times. The V and J genes are TRBV4-1 and TRBJ2-1; TRBD2 aligns across 8 bases. Unmatched junction bases numbered 7, after V lost 0 bases and J lost 3 bases. The CDR3 spans 17 residues. Germline V gene lookup returns CDR1 MGHRA and CDR2 YSYEKL. CDR3 bases: TGCGCCAGCAGCCAAGACCCCGGGACTAGTCGCTACAATGAGCAGTTCTTC. Its translation: CASSQDPGTSRYNEQFF.

This clonotype was seen more than once but under ten times. The rearrangement uses TRBV11-2 and TRBJ2-6; a possible D gene is TRBD1 (5 bases). Trimming left V 5 bases short and J 2 bases short, with 28 bases between. CDR3 length equals 21 residues. The germline CDR1 and CDR2 sequences are SGHAT and FQNNGV. The CDR3 loop is CASSLKQVHPFSPAGANVLTF. CDR3 bases: TGTGCCAGCAGCCTTAAACAGGTCCACCCCTTTTCACCCGCTGGGGCCAACGTCCTGACTTTC.

Details on this clonotype: One junction end does not reproduce the germline sequence, and a read error may be involved. The J gene is TRBJ2-5, the V gene TRBV11-2; D might be TRBD1 (5 bases). Germline V lookup: CDR1 SGHAT, CDR2 FQNNGV. This CDR3 is built from 15 residues. CDR3 coding DNA: TGTGCCGGCAGCTTAGGGCGACAGTACCAAGGGACCCAGTACTTC. This sequence encodes CAGSLGRQYQGTQYF.

This clonotype showed up many times. The rearrangement links TRBV6-2 or TRBV6-3 to TRBJ2-7, with 7 positions matching TRBD1. Germline CDR1 and CDR2: MNHEY and SVGEGT. J lost 4 bases, V lost 0 bases, and 9 bases had no gene match. The CDR3 spans 16 residues. Written as DNA, the CDR3 is TGTGCCAGCAGTTACTCTAAGGGACAGATATCTTACGAGCAGTACTTC. It translates to CASSYSKGQISYEQYF.

In this sample, this clonotype turned up a few times. The chain has TRBV3-1 and TRBJ2-7; D might be TRBD1 (6 bases). CDR3 size: 18 residues. Trimming left V 0 bases short and J 5 bases short, with 23 bases between. Germline CDR1 and CDR2: LGHDT and YNNKEL (reference sequence). CDR3 amino acids: CASSQDLNTGTTLDEQYF. The DNA for the CDR3 is TGTGCCAGCAGCCAAGATCTAAACACCGGGACAACACTTGACGAGCAGTACTTC.

This clonotype was counted between two and nine times. The chain carries TRBV5-8 and TRBJ1-6, with TRBD1 as a possible D gene (6 bases). The CDR3 is made up of 16 amino acids. Germline lookup yields CDR1 SGHTS and CDR2 YDEGEE. V lost 2 bases to trimming and J lost 7 bases, with 16 bases between them. The CDR3: CASSFFIGGGNSPLHF. The DNA for the CDR3 is TGTGCCAGCAGCTTCTTTATAGGGGGTGGGAATTCACCCCTCCACTTT. The full variable domain, rest sourced from reference TRBV5-8 and TRBJ1-6, is EAGVTQSPTHLIKTRGQQATLRCSPISGHTSVYWYQQALGLGLQFLLWYDEGEERNRGNFPPRFSGRQFPNYSSELNVNALELEDSALYLCASSFFIGGGNSPLHFGNGTRLTVT.

In its sample, this clonotype was seen many times. The V gene is TRBV7-9, the J gene TRBJ2-3; 9 bases agree with TRBD2. The germline gives CDR1 SEHNR, CDR2 FQNEAQ (reference sequence). V was clipped by 7 bases and J by 0 bases; unmatched bases: 17. The CDR3 runs to 19 residues. The CDR3: CASTIPYGSSGMSTDTQYF. In DNA form, the CDR3 reads TGTGCCAGCACCATCCCTTACGGCTCTAGCGGGATGAGCACAGATACGCAGTATTTT.

This clonotype was detected many times. This rearrangement joins TRBV5-1 to TRBJ2-3; D unclear. Deletions cut 0 bases from V and 1 base from J, with 9 bases between. Germline CDR1 SGHRS, CDR2 YFSETQ. The CDR3 has 15 amino acids. CDR3 amino acids: CASSLERVRTDTQYF. Here the CDR3 DNA reads TGCGCCAGCAGCTTGGAAAGGGTCCGCACAGATACGCAGTATTTT.

The sample holds many counts of this clonotype. The chain has TRBV6-1 and TRBJ1-5; TRBD1 aligns across 7 bases. The germline CDR1 and CDR2 sequences are MNHNS and SASEGT. V lost 7 bases and J lost 1; bases outside the gene matches: 7. The CDR3 totals 15 residues. CDR3 region: CASNQDRASNQPQHF. In DNA, the CDR3 is TGTGCCAGCAACCAAGACAGGGCGAGCAATCAGCCCCAGCATTTT.

V is TRBV29-1 and J is TRBJ1-1, with unresolved D. Trimming pared 4 bases from V and 0 bases from J, leaving 9 bases between. The CDR3 has 13 amino acids. Germline assignment: CDR1 SQVTM and CDR2 ANQGSEA. The CDR3 here is CSVANQLNTEAFF. Written as DNA, the CDR3 is TGCAGCGTTGCAAATCAGTTGAACACTGAAGCTTTCTTT.

This clonotype occurred many times. The chain has TRBV11-2 and TRBJ2-4; 10 bases line up with TRBD1. Losses at the gene ends were 1 base for V and 6 bases for J; bases not matched to a gene: 3. Germline V gene sequence: CDR1 SGHAT, CDR2 FQNNGV. The CDR3 runs 15 residues. The CDR3 nucleotides read TGTGCCAGCAGCTTAGTAAGGGACAGGGGAAACATTCAGTACTTC. It codes for CASSLVRDRGNIQYF. Looking up the rest from reference TRBV11-2 and TRBJ2-4 gives the full variable domain: EAGVAQSPRYKIIEKRQSVAFWCNPISGHATLYWYQQILGQGPKLLIQFQNNGVVDDSQLPKDRFSAERLKGVDSTLKIQPAKLEDSAVYLCASSLVRDRGNIQYFGAGTRLSVL.

V is TRBV6-5 and J is TRBJ2-7; 7 bases line up with TRBD1. Looked up from germline, CDR1 is MNHEY and CDR2 is SVGAGI. V lost 2 bases and J lost 5; bases outside the gene matches: 0. The CDR3 length is 12 residues. In DNA, the CDR3 is TGTGCCAGCAGTTACGGGACAGACGAGCAGTACTTC. This codes for CASSYGTDEQYF.

This clonotype was picked up many times. The chain combines TRBV11-2 with TRBJ2-1; the match to TRBD2 covers 7 bases. V shed 4 bases, J shed 5 bases, and the junction held 11 bases outside the gene matches. Germline CDR1 reads SGHAT; CDR2 reads FQNNGV. The CDR3 runs 16 residues. The CDR3 is CASSSVTTSYNNEQFF. CDR3 bases: TGTGCCAGCAGCTCGGTTACGACTAGCTATAACAATGAGCAGTTCTTC.

This clonotype has ten or more counts. The chain links TRBV6-1 to TRBJ2-7, with TRBD2 matching 8 bases. CDR1 MNHNS and CDR2 SASEGT come from the germline V gene. This CDR3 region has 15 residues. V trimming: 8 bases; J trimming: 0 bases; junction bases outside the gene matches: 9. The CDR3 sequence: CASGRSGAFSYEQYF. The CDR3, as DNA: TGTGCCAGCGGACGTAGCGGGGCCTTCTCCTACGAGCAGTACTTC.

In this sample, this clonotype turned up many times. This chain uses TRBV7-2 with TRBJ1-1; D is ambiguous. V was shortened by 1 base and J by 5 bases, with 11 bases between the two germline ends. Germline CDR1 is SGHTA and CDR2 is FQGNSA. The CDR3 consists of 14 residues. The CDR3 reads CASSLVAIETEAFF. The DNA for the CDR3 is TGTGCCAGCAGCTTAGTCGCTATCGAGACTGAAGCTTTCTTT.

This clonotype was counted at least ten times. The chain combines TRBV2 with TRBJ2-2; D remains ambiguous. With 6 bases removed from V and 6 bases from J, the gap between germline ends came to 11 bases. Germline CDR1 SNHLY, CDR2 FYNNEI. The CDR3 contains 13 residues. The CDR3 DNA sequence: TGTGCCAGCAGATTCTCCATAGCCGGGGAGCTGTTTTTT. It specifies CASRFSIAGELFF.